The T cell receptor (beta chain) under discussion was sequenced for a study of blood T cells in healthy people across ages. Study-wide findings and caveats: TCR beta diversity per million T cells fell roughly linearly with age. The long-lived group displayed more naive CD4+ cells, plus higher diversity, than the aged donors did.

Details on this clonotype: What it binds is not known.

Sample-barcoded 5' priming and a J-beta primer mix drove a second PCR of roughly 7 to 11 cycles. TCRdb re-analysed the 5' RACE reads in MiXCR, keeping a single row per CDR3 protein. The table has 1,500,000 or so distinct CDR3 sequences, approximately 59% seen once. Germline V gives CDR1 DFQATT, CDR2 SNEGSKA (reference sequence). There are 17 residues in the CDR3. Trimming cost V 4 bases and J 9 bases; bases outside gene matches: 17. The genes are TRBV20-1 and TRBJ1-6; 8 positions agree with TRBD1. This receptor was obtained from a man aged 18 to 30 in good health. The sequenced material came from blood. CDR3 sequence reads: CSANPTAGQALGSPLHF. CDR3 in DNA: TGCAGTGCTAACCCAACGGCGGGACAGGCCTTGGGTTCACCCCTCCACTTT.